This T cell receptor (beta chain) stems from a study of shared clonotypes between healthy human individuals (dated by TCRdb to about 2020). About the full investigation: The cohort included three men and a couple of women between 18 and 49 years of age. Blood TCR repertoires of four to six healthy adults were deeply sequenced to estimate repertoire size and the extent of clonotype sharing between individuals. Libraries were prepared and TCR repertoires were sequenced by different laboratories using diverse techniques, in order to increase sequencing depth and limit assay-specific biases. For each donor, CD4 naive and CD4 memory were each run on three plates, CD8 naive on two plates, and CD8 memory on one plate. Leukapheresis yielded between about 0.9 and 9 billion PBMCs per donor. What the work shows at the level of the full study, not this receptor alone: Roughly 5% of naive CD4, more than 3% of naive CD8, approximately 2.2% of memory CD4, and 0.4% of memory CD8 clonotypes were shared across a few donors. Naive subsets generally had larger estimated clonotype richness than memory subsets. Because the study included only a small number of donors, the genetic and exposure-history diversity represented was limited. Higher generation probabilities were observed for clonotypes shared by all four sorted-subset donors than for non-shared clonotypes. Based on pairwise subsampling, the degree of clonotype sharing among donors was expected to be affected by sequencing depth. Rarefaction of sorted-subset datasets indicated incomplete sequencing despite the large sequencing depth. Sampling was restricted to blood, and TCR repertoires in tissue are likely to differ from TCR repertoires in blood.

This clone has just one count. Its antigen target is currently unknown. No much larger clonotype is one base removed from it; base qualities were not supplied. The CDR3 covers 18 residues, taking in both the cysteine and the phenylalanine. CDR3 DNA only is kept here, 54 bases in frame from base 1. Relative to germline, V is missing 10 bases and J is missing 2 bases, with 19 bases of the junction outside any gene match. CDR1 and CDR2, looked up from the germline V gene, are MDHEN and SYDVKM. The donors were healthy, HIV-negative adults who had no recently reported acute infections or vaccinations. Every donor was a Caucasian adult residing in Nashville, Tennessee, USA. CD4+ T cells were enriched by magnetic negative selection, after which naive cells were positively selected on CD45RA and the negative fraction was taken as the memory subset. After blood collection by leukapheresis, PBMCs were isolated using Ficoll-Histopaque density gradient centrifugation and then cryopreserved in the vapor phase of liquid nitrogen. Analytical flow cytometry was used to check the purity and quantity of every magnetically sorted T cell population. Genomic DNA was isolated from each sorted fraction and quantified by UV absorbance on a Nanodrop 2000c.

Using the deep immunoSEQ assay, multiplex PCR amplified TCR CDR3 regions from genomic DNA. Genomic DNA extracted from each cell subset was distributed evenly over all wells of several immunoSEQ 96-well plates, and each plate served as one replicate. For sorted subsets, approximately 190 ng genomic DNA, equal to 30,000 or so T cell genomes, was loaded into each replicate PCR. Purified libraries were quantified with a Qubit 3.0 fluorometer, sized on a Bioanalyzer 2100, and re-quantified with the KAPA Library Quantification kit. Each immunoSEQ 96-well plate was sequenced on its own single-read 150-cycle Illumina NextSeq 550 flow cell. The authors' pipeline ran thus. Because only junctional sequences without quality scores were contained in the immunoSEQ output, filtering matching that applied to full-length reads could not be performed. To assign V/J genes and CDR3, sequences were annotated against IMGT germline references using PyIR, a Python wrapper for IgBLAST v1.9. Any read was removed if the V/J assignment was weak (E-value above 1e-6), the CDR3 was missing, or the read contained stop codons, out-of-frame junctions, or ambiguous translated residues. V3J clonotypes were defined by identical inferred V gene, J gene, and CDR3 amino acid sequence. Percentage overlap between repertoires was computed as shared unique clonotypes divided by the size of the smaller repertoire. Richness of each repertoire was evaluated using RTK rarefaction, the Chao1 estimator, and Recon v2.1 estimates of unobserved clonotypes. For all TCRbeta clonotypes obtained by the gDNA method from a few donors, generation probabilities were computed with OLGA. TCRdb obtained this table from immuneACCESS and retained in-frame rearrangements with V and J assigned. These tables miss some clones; where compared with another copy, unresolved V genes account for less than half of the shortfall, and the remainder is unexplained. V and J calls and clone size follow that table, whereas D and trimming were derived from the DNA. The sample yields 2 million to 2.5 million clones; roughly 90% were counted once. More than 0.35% of the sample comes from the top ten.

The sequencing sample was made of naive CD4+ T cells from PBMCs. The cell subset or site label, read with the paper, signifies: CD45RA+ positively selected. The sequence is built from TRBV28 and TRBJ2-7, and TRBD1 aligns with 11 junction nucleotides. The receptor comes from a young man in good health. Some clones in this sample may be carry-over from other donors' samples. At the DNA level, the sequence is TGTGCCACCCAAACCCCTCGGGACAGGGGGGTGAGGGCCTACGAGCAGTACTTC. This codes for CATQTPRDRGVRAYEQYF.